This T cell receptor beta chain originates from a study of read filtering for tumor transcriptome and immune sequencing. Turning to the study itself: Among patients, some 17 were male and around 13 female, aged about 47 to 80 (mean approximately 60). Revised staging placed under ten patients in R-ISS I, over 15 in II, more than five in III.

Notes on this clonotype: Its matching antigen is unknown. A much larger clone is a single base away; this may be a read error.

In germline, CDR1 is SGHVS, CDR2 FQNEAQ. Unmatched junction bases numbered 9, after V lost 5 bases and J lost 6 bases. The CDR3 spans 14 residues. General observations from the study: The sorted CD138-negative fraction was a mixed bone marrow immune population, not purified T cells. In IR-seq, single-read clonotypes were 75% to 90% of clonotypes but about 3.5% of reads.

The library was built from about 400 ng RNA with molecular barcoded adaptors for alpha/delta and beta/gamma chains. TCRdb independently ran MiXCR on the reads; one entry per CDR3 protein. The sample records approximately 58,000 distinct CDR3 sequences, more than 20% being singletons. The sample taken for sequencing was a population of CD138-negative cells sorted from bone marrow. This sequence originates from a donor aged 40 or over with multiple myeloma. The V and J genes are TRBV7-8 and TRBJ2-5; 7 bases agree with TRBD2. The CDR3 is CASSQDASGKTQYF. Written as DNA, the CDR3 is TGTGCCAGCAGCCAGGATGCGAGCGGGAAGACCCAGTACTTC.